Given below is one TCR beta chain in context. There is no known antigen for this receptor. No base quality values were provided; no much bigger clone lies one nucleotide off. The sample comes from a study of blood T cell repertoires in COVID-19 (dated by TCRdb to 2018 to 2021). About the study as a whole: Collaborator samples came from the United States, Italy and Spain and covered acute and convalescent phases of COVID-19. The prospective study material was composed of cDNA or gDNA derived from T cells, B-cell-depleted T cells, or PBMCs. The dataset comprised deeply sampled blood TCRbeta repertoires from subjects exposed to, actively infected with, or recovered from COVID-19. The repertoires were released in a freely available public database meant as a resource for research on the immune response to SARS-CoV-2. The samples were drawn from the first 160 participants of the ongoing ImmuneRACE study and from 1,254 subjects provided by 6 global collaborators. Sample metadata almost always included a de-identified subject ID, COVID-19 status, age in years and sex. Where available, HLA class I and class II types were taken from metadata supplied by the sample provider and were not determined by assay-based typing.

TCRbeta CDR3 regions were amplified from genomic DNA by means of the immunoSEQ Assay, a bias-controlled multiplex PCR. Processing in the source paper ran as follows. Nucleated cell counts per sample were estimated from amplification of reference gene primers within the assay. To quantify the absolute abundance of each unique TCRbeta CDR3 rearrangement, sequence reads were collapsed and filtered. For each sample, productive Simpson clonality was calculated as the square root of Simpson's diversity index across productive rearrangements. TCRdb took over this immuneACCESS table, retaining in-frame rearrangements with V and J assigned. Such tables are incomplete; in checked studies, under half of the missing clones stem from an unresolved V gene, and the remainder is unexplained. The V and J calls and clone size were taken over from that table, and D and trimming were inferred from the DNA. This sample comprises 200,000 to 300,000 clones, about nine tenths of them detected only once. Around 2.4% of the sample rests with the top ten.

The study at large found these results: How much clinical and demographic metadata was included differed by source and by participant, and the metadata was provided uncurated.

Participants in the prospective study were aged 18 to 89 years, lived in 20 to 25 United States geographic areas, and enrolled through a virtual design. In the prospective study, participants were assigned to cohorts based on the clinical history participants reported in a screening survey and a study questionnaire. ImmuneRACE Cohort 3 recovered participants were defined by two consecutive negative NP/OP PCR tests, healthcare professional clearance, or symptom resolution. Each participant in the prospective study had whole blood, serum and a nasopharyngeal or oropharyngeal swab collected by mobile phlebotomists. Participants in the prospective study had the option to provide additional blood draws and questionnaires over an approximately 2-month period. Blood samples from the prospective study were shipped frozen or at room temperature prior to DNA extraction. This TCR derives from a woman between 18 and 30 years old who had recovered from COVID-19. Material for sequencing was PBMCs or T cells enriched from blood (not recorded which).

The DNA sequence is as follows: TGTGCCAGCAGCCCGATGGACACGGTCACCGGGGAGCTGTTTTTT. Translated, this gives CASSPMDTVTGELFF. The chain is encoded by TRBV11-3 joined to TRBJ2-2; the D region possibly corresponds to TRBD1 (5 bases align). Based on the germline V gene, the CDR1 and CDR2 sequences are SGHNT and YENEEA. Its CDR3 holds 15 amino acids, cysteine through phenylalanine. This entry keeps only the CDR3 DNA: 45 bases, framed from base 1. Trimming at the junction amounts to 5 bases on V and 4 bases on J, and the germline ends lie 14 bases apart.